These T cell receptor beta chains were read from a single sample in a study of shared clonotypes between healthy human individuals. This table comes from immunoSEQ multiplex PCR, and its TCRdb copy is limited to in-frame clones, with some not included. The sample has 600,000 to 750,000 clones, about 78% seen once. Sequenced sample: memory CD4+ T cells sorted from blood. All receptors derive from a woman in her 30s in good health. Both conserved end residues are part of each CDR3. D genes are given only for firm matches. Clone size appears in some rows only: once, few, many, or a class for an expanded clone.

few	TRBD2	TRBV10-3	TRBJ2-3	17	CAISESTSGGRLDTQYF	TGTGCCATCAGTGAGTCGACTAGCGGCGGGAGACTCGATACGCAGTATTTT
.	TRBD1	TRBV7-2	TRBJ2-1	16	CASSHRGLGSYNEQFF	TGTGCCAGCAGCCACAGGGGGCTTGGCTCCTACAATGAGCAGTTCTTC
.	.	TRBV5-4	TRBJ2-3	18	CASSLEGRAEKGTDTQYF	TGTGCCAGCAGCTTGGAGGGGCGGGCCGAAAAAGGTACAGATACGCAGTATTTT
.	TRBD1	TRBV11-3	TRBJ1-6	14	CASSSGGGYSPLHF	TGTGCCAGCAGCTCAGGGGGCGGGTATTCACCCCTCCACTTT
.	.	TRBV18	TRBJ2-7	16	CASSPGYQGVFDEQYF	TGTGCCAGCTCACCGGGATACCAGGGCGTGTTCGACGAGCAGTACTTC
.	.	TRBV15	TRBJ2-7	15	CATSRGPQNPYEQYF	TGTGCCACCAGCAGAGGACCACAAAATCCCTACGAGCAGTACTTC
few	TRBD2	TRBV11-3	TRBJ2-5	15	CASSQGLAGGETQYF	TGTGCCAGCAGCCAGGGACTAGCGGGCGGTGAGACCCAGTACTTC
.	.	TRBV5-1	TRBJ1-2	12	CASSLTMDGYTF	TGCGCCAGCAGCTTGACGATGGATGGCTACACCTTC
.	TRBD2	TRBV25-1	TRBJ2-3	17	CASSASSGTSGGDTQYF	TGTGCCAGCAGTGCAAGTTCGGGGACTAGCGGGGGAGATACGCAGTATTTT
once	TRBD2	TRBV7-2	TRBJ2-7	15	CASSYTGTSRYEQYF	TGTGCCAGCAGCTATACCGGGACTAGCCGGTACGAGCAGTACTTC
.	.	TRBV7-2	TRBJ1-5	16	CASSPGRARSNQPQHF	TGTGCCAGCAGCCCAGGGAGGGCAAGGAGCAATCAGCCCCAGCATTTT
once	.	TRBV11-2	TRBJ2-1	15	CASSPGSGSYNEQFF	TGTGCCAGCAGCCCCGGGAGTGGGTCCTACAATGAGCAGTTCTTC
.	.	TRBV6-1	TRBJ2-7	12	CASTTDSYEQYF	TGTGCCAGCACCACGGACAGTTACGAGCAGTACTTC
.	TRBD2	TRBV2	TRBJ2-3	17	CASSEGWGRAGTDTQYF	TGTGCCAGCAGTGAAGGATGGGGGAGGGCGGGGACAGATACGCAGTATTTT
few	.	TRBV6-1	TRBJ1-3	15	CASSGQRDSGNTIYF	TGTGCCAGCAGTGGCCAGAGAGACTCTGGAAACACCATATATTTT
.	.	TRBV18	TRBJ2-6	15	CASSPPGAGANVLTF	TGTGCCAGCTCACCACCAGGGGCTGGGGCCAACGTCCTGACTTTC
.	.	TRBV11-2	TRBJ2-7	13	CASSNGGSYEQYF	TGTGCCAGCAGCAACGGGGGTTCCTACGAGCAGTACTTC
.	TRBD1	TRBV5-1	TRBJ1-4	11	CASRGQEKLFF	TGCGCCAGCAGGGGACAGGAAAAACTGTTTTTT
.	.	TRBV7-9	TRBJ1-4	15	CASSLAPATNEKLFF	TGTGCCAGCAGCTTAGCGCCAGCAACTAATGAAAAACTGTTTTTT
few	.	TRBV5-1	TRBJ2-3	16	CASSYAPRGVADTQYF	TGCGCCAGCAGCTACGCGCCCCGCGGGGTGGCAGATACGCAGTATTTT
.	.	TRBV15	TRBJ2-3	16	CATSREPGVGTDTQYF	TGTGCCACCAGCAGAGAGCCAGGGGTCGGCACAGATACGCAGTATTTT
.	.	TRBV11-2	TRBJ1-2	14	CASTPPGGNYGYTF	TGTGCCAGCACTCCCCCCGGGGGTAACTATGGCTACACCTTC
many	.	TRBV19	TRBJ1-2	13	CASSKGLNYGYTF	TGTGCCAGTAGCAAGGGACTTAACTATGGCTACACCTTC
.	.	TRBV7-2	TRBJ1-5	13	CASSRGSSGQQHF	TGTGCCAGCAGCCGGGGGTCATCGGGGCAGCAGCATTTT
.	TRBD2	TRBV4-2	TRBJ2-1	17	CASSQDRPGGGYNEQFF	TGTGCCAGCAGCCAAGATCGTCCGGGCGGGGGTTACAATGAGCAGTTCTTC
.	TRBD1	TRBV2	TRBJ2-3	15	CATSKDRGRGDTQYF	TGTGCCACGAGCAAGGACAGGGGGCGCGGAGATACGCAGTATTTT
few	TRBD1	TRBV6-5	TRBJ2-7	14	CASSSTGVRYEQYF	TGTGCCAGCAGTTCTACAGGGGTTCGCTACGAGCAGTACTTC
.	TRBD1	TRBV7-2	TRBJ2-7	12	CASSSTGGLLYF	TGTGCCAGCAGCTCTACAGGGGGCCTTCTGTACTTC
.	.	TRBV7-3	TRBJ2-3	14	CASSLMASTDTQYF	TGTGCCAGCAGCTTAATGGCTAGCACAGATACGCAGTATTTT
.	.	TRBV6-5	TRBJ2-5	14	CASRLRTAQETQYF	TGTGCCAGCAGACTCCGGACAGCACAAGAGACCCAGTACTTC
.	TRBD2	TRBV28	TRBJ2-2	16	CASSLSTSGSIGELFF	TGTGCCAGCAGTTTGTCAACTAGCGGGAGTATCGGGGAGCTGTTTTTT
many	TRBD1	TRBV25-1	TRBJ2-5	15	CASTGDRGRWETQYF	TGTGCCAGCACGGGGGACAGGGGGCGATGGGAGACCCAGTACTTC
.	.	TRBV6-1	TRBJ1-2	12	CASRAVQYGYTF	TGTGCCAGCAGGGCAGTTCAATATGGCTACACCTTC
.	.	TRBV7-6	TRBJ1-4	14	CASSSAGADEKLFF	TGTGCCAGCAGCTCAGCAGGAGCCGATGAAAAACTGTTTTTT
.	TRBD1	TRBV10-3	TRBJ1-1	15	CAIKKQGGVDTEAFF	TGTGCCATCAAGAAACAGGGGGGTGTTGACACTGAAGCTTTCTTT
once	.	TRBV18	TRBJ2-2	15	CASCQGKVTTGELFF	TGTGCCAGCTGTCAGGGTAAAGTCACCACCGGGGAGCTGTTTTTT
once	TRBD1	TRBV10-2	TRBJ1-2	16	CASSESDRGLNYGYTF	TGCGCCAGCAGTGAGTCGGACAGGGGGCTCAACTATGGCTACACCTTC
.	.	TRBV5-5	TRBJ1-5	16	CASSLAPQVSNQPQHF	TGTGCCAGCAGCTTGGCCCCGCAAGTTAGCAATCAGCCCCAGCATTTT
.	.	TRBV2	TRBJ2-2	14	CASSDLGNTGELFF	TGTGCCAGCAGTGACCTCGGGAACACCGGGGAGCTGTTTTTT
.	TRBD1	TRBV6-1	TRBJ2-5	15	CASSIRQGPGETQYF	TGTGCCAGCAGTATCCGACAGGGCCCAGGGGAGACCCAGTACTTC
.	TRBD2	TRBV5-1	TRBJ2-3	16	CASSLGLAGRTDTQYF	TGCGCCAGCAGCCTAGGACTAGCGGGACGCACAGATACGCAGTATTTT
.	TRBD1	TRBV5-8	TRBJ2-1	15	CASSKKYYRGDEQFF	TGTGCCAGCAGCAAGAAATACTACAGGGGAGATGAGCAGTTCTTC
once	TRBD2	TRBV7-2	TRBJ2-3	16	CASSPTSGGSTDTQYF	TGTGCCAGCAGCCCGACTAGCGGAGGGAGCACAGATACGCAGTATTTT
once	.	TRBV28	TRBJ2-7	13	CASSTGLSYEQYF	TGTGCCAGCAGTACGGGACTCTCCTACGAGCAGTACTTC
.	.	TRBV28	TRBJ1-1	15	CASSFLNSVVTEAFF	TGTGCCAGCAGTTTTCTAAACAGTGTCGTAACTGAAGCTTTCTTT
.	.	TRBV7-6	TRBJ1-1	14	CASSLGQPNTEAFF	TGTGCCAGCAGCTTGGGGCAGCCAAACACTGAAGCTTTCTTT
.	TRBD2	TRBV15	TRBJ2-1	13	CATSRSGGLEQFF	TGTGCCACCAGCAGAAGCGGGGGCTTGGAGCAGTTCTTC
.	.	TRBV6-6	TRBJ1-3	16	CASSYDLRSSGNTIYF	TGTGCCAGCAGTTACGATCTGCGCAGCTCTGGAAACACCATATATTTT
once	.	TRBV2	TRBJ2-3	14	CASRDRTTADTQYF	TGTGCCAGCAGGGACCGCACCACAGCAGATACGCAGTATTTT
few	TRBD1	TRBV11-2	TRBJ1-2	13	CASSVQGWDGYTF	TGTGCCAGCAGCGTACAGGGGTGGGATGGCTACACCTTC
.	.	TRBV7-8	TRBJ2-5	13	CASSLGTQETQYF	TGTGCCAGCAGCTTAGGGACCCAAGAGACCCAGTACTTC
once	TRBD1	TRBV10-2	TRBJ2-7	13	CASSEDRGSEQYF	TGCGCCAGCAGTGAGGACAGGGGTTCCGAGCAGTACTTC
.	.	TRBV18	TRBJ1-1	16	CASSPLAVSMNTEAFF	TGTGCCAGCTCACCGTTAGCGGTGTCGATGAACACTGAAGCTTTCTTT
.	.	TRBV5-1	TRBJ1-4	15	CASSGGMGTNEKLFF	TGCGCCAGCAGCGGAGGAATGGGAACTAATGAAAAACTGTTTTTT
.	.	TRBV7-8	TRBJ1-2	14	CASSPFRVASGYTF	TGTGCCAGCAGTCCATTCAGGGTCGCGAGTGGCTACACCTTC
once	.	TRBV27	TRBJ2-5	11	CASSLGETQYF	TGTGCCAGCAGTCTAGGGGAGACCCAGTACTTC